The 7 T cell receptor beta chains below come from one sample, sequenced in a study of shared clonotypes between healthy human individuals. The method was immunoSEQ multiplex PCR; TCRdb's version includes in-frame clones alone and lacks a portion of them. The sample carries hundreds of thousands of clones, 92% recorded once. Naive CD8 cells, CD45RO-negative and positively selected for CCR7, excluded terminally differentiated effector memory CD45RA+ cells. The sequenced material came from naive CD8+ T cells sorted from blood. These receptors were taken from a man aged 30 to 39 in good health.

This clone has only one observation. The genes are TRBV6-1 and TRBJ2-1; TRBD2 matches 8 bases. Trimming took 2 bases from V and 8 from J; bases not matched to a gene: 11. This CDR3 has 16 residues. Germline V CDR1 and CDR2: MNHNS, SASEGT. The CDR3 loop reads CASSEIPAGVLDEQFF. CDR3 nucleotides: TGTGCCAGCAGTGAAATCCCAGCGGGAGTTTTAGATGAGCAGTTCTTC.

The chain uses TRBV16 and TRBJ2-7, with 8 bases aligning to TRBD2. The V and J ends lost 8 bases and 3 bases, in that order; junction bases with no gene match: 9. CDR1 KGHSY and CDR2 FQNENV come from the germline V gene. The CDR3 totals 14 residues. The CDR3 region has the DNA TGTGCCAGCGGCCGGGTTAGCGGGGACTACGAGCAGTACTTC. This sequence encodes CASGRVSGDYEQYF.

Points on this clone: This specimen includes other DNA sequences encoding the same CDR3. The chain employs TRBV28 and TRBJ1-1; 7 bases are a match to TRBD1. V was pared by 4 bases and J by 0 bases, with 2 bases of the junction left unmatched. Germline V gene lookup returns CDR1 MDHEN and CDR2 SYDVKM. The CDR3 length is 14 residues. CDR3 in amino acids: CASSSGQLNTEAFF. CDR3 in DNA: TGTGCCAGCAGTTCGGGACAGTTGAACACTGAAGCTTTCTTT.

The chain carries TRBV5-4 and TRBJ1-2; possible D gene TRBD1, 5 bases. This CDR3 spans 14 amino acids. The V end lost 1 base, the J end lost 7 bases, and 14 bases lay between the germline ends. Germline assignment: CDR1 SGHNT and CDR2 YYREEE (reference sequence). CDR3 bases: TGTGCCAGCAGCTTGTTTGGGGGTTTTATTGGCTACACCTTC. It is translated as CASSLFGGFIGYTF.

The chain links TRBV6-6 to TRBJ2-2; the D gene is possibly TRBD1 (6 bases). Germline-derived CDR1 and CDR2 are MNHNY and SVGAGI (reference sequence). V lost 8 bases, J lost 4 bases, and 14 bases lay in between. This CDR3 region has 14 residues. The CDR3 DNA is TGTGCCAGCCAATCAGGGGTTCGCACCGGGGAGCTGTTTTTT. Its protein product is CASQSGVRTGELFF.

The CDR3 is CAWKGGNYEQYF. The CDR3 region has the DNA TGTGCCTGGAAGGGGGGTAACTACGAGCAGTACTTC. V usage is TRBV30 and J usage is TRBJ2-7; the D call may be TRBD1 or TRBD2 (6 bases each). The CDR3 is 12 residues long. Germline assignment: CDR1 GTSNPN and CDR2 SVGIG (reference sequence). V lost 4 bases, J lost 3 bases, and 10 bases lay in between.

The rearrangement joins TRBV7-9 to TRBJ1-1; 9 nucleotides match TRBD1. There are 17 residues in the CDR3. V shed 1 base and J 3 bases; nucleotides not matched to a gene: 9. Germline V gene sequence: CDR1 SEHNR, CDR2 FQNEAQ (reference sequence). CDR3 sequence: CASSLDRTGVPDTEAFF. The CDR3 DNA reads TGTGCCAGCAGCTTAGATAGGACAGGGGTTCCGGACACTGAAGCTTTCTTT.